These 16 T cell receptor beta chains originate from one sample sequenced in a study of blood T cell repertoires in COVID-19. The protocol was immunoSEQ multiplex PCR, while the TCRdb copy is restricted to in-frame clones and leaves out a portion. The sample shows around 250,000 clones, 75% to 90% of them seen only once. Specimen: PBMCs or T cells enriched from blood (not recorded which). These receptors were obtained from a woman in her 50s who had recovered from COVID-19.

This clone was counted only a few times. This rearrangement joins TRBV27 to TRBJ1-5; 8 bases agree with TRBD1. Germline CDR1 MNHEY, CDR2 SMNVEV (reference sequence). The CDR3 is 15 residues long. The trim removed 4 bases at V and 5 bases at J, leaving 7 bases unmatched. This chain's CDR3 is CASSSLRQGYQPQHF. The CDR3, as DNA: TGTGCCAGCAGTTCCCTCCGACAGGGGTATCAGCCCCAGCATTTT.

The V call is TRBV9, the J call TRBJ2-3; D may be TRBD1 (6 bases). Germline lookup yields CDR1 SGDLS and CDR2 YYNGEE. The CDR3 totals 14 residues. V was clipped by 4 bases and J by 2 bases, with 11 bases between them. CDR3 in DNA: TGTGCCAGCAGCCCACAGGGTACCACAGATACGCAGTATTTT. Its translation is CASSPQGTTDTQYF.

The chain recombines TRBV28 with TRBJ1-1, with D possibly matching TRBD1 (5 bases). This CDR3 has 14 amino acids. Germline V lookup: CDR1 MDHEN, CDR2 SYDVKM. The V end was cut by 4 bases, the J end by 2 bases, with 11 bases between. CDR3 bases: TGTGCCAGCAGTTCGACAGCTATAAACACTGAAGCTTTCTTT. Translation gives CASSSTAINTEAFF.

The chain couples TRBV5-5 to TRBJ2-1, with D unclear. Trimming shortened V by 1 base and J by 10 bases, and 12 bases separated the two germline ends. Germline CDR1 is SGHKS and CDR2 is YYEKEE (reference sequence). This CDR3 has 13 residues. Written as DNA, the CDR3 is TGTGCCAGCAGCTTGAGGCAAGCGCTCGAGCAGTTCTTC. Its protein product is CASSLRQALEQFF.

The chain recombines TRBV27 with TRBJ2-7; 9 bases map to TRBD1. Unmatched junction bases numbered 7, after V lost 5 bases and J lost 2 bases. The germline V gene has CDR1 MNHEY and CDR2 SMNVEV (reference sequence). The CDR3 consists of 15 residues. The CDR3 region is CASSTSGTGPYEQYF. The CDR3 DNA follows: TGTGCCAGCAGTACATCCGGGACAGGGCCCTACGAGCAGTACTTC.

V gene TRBV23-1 combines with J gene TRBJ2-7; D gene ambiguous. TRBV23-1 is known as an ORF, though its function is uncertain. The CDR3 contains 12 residues. With 3 bases removed from V and 5 bases from J, the gap between germline ends came to 8 bases. The CDR3 DNA reads TGCGCCAGCAGTCATGAGGTCAACGAGCAGTACTTC. The encoded protein is CASSHEVNEQYF.

J is TRBJ2-1 and V is TRBV19; D not certain. The germline V and J ends were trimmed by 5 bases and 0 bases, with 11 bases remaining between them. The CDR3 spans 15 residues. Germline assignment: CDR1 LNHDA and CDR2 SQIVND (reference sequence). CDR3 loop: CASSLAGYSYNEQFF. As DNA, the CDR3 is TGTGCCAGTAGTTTGGCCGGGTACTCCTACAATGAGCAGTTCTTC.

The gene calls are TRBV15 and TRBJ1-5, with unresolved D. V gave up 0 bases and J gave up 11 bases, with 11 bases separating them. The CDR3 has 13 amino acids. Germline V CDR1 and CDR2: LNHNV, YYDKDF (reference sequence). The CDR3 here is CATSRDKSRTQHF. As DNA, the CDR3 is TGTGCCACCAGCAGAGATAAGTCTAGGACCCAGCATTTT.

This clone showed up just a few times. The chain employs TRBV12-3 or TRBV12-4 and TRBJ2-1; possible D gene TRBD2, 6 bases. CDR3 size: 12 residues. V lost 7 bases to trimming and J lost 12 bases, with 16 bases between them. CDR3 protein: CASKPSGLWQFF. The CDR3 nucleotides are TGTGCCAGCAAGCCCAGCGGGTTGTGGCAGTTCTTC.

The chain links TRBV5-8 to TRBJ1-1; maybe TRBD1 (5 bases). This CDR3 comprises 15 residues. V was shortened by 0 bases and J by 2 bases, with 11 bases between the two germline ends. Germline lookup yields CDR1 SGHTS and CDR2 YDEGEE. CDR3 bases: TGTGCCAGCAGCTTGGCCGCCAGGGCTAACACTGAAGCTTTCTTT. It is translated as CASSLAARANTEAFF.

This clone was seen only a few times. The V and J genes are TRBV21-1 and TRBJ1-2; TRBD1 is the table's D call and was not checked against the DNA. TRBV21-1 is an annotated pseudogene. The CDR3 runs to 14 residues. The CDR3 loop reads CASSIQGADYGYTF. The CDR3 DNA sequence: TGTGCCAGCAGCATACAGGGGGCTGACTATGGCTACACCTTC.

The rearrangement joins TRBV19 to TRBJ1-5, with D possibly TRBD1 on 6 matching bases. Trimming shortened V by 3 bases and J by 5 bases, and 11 bases separated the two germline ends. The CDR3 is 14 amino acids. Looked up from germline, CDR1 is LNHDA and CDR2 is SQIVND (reference sequence). CDR3 bases: TGTGCCAGTAGTATCGGGACAAACCATCAGCCCCAGCATTTT. Amino acids: CASSIGTNHQPQHF.

Concerning this clone: The junction shows a germline mismatch at one end, possibly a read error. The CDR3 here is CASSIAMDSSYEQYF. CDR3 DNA: TGTGCCAGCAGCATAGCGATGGACAGTTCCTACGAGCAGTACTTC. V usage is TRBV11-1 and J usage is TRBJ2-7; the D gene is possibly TRBD1 (6 bases). Germline CDR1 and CDR2: SGHAT and FQDESV (reference sequence). The CDR3 contains 15 residues.

This clone was seen just once. The chain carries TRBV10-1 and TRBJ1-2; TRBD1 aligns across 9 bases. The CDR3 runs to 13 residues. CDR1 and CDR2 (germline): WNHNN, SYGVQD (reference sequence). The V and J ends lost 8 bases and 2 bases, in that order; junction bases with no gene match: 3. CDR3 region: CASCGQGNYGYTF. CDR3 bases: TGCGCCAGCTGTGGACAGGGGAACTATGGCTACACCTTC.

V gene TRBV27 combines with J gene TRBJ1-2; 8 nucleotides agree with TRBD1. The V segment lost 5 bases and the J segment 6 bases; nucleotides outside the gene matches: 11. Germline V gene sequence: CDR1 MNHEY, CDR2 SMNVEV (reference sequence). This CDR3 has 15 amino acids. The CDR3 nucleotides are TGTGCCAGCAGTCCCGGGACAGGACAGAGGCATGGCTACACCTTC. This codes for CASSPGTGQRHGYTF.

The chain links TRBV28 to TRBJ2-7, with 9 positions matching TRBD2. Trimming removed 5 bases from V and 3 bases from J; junction bases left unmatched: 8. There are 15 residues in the CDR3. The germline V gene has CDR1 MDHEN and CDR2 SYDVKM. The CDR3: CASSPRLAGHYEQYF. In DNA form, the CDR3 reads TGTGCCAGCAGTCCCCGCCTAGCGGGGCACTACGAGCAGTACTTC.